The 17 T cell receptor beta chains below come from one sample, sequenced in a study of cytomegalovirus exposure and HLA in healthy donors. Both 60 Vbeta primers and 13 Jbeta primers went into the PCR. Clones were read by immunoSEQ multiplex PCR, and TCRdb kept only the in-frame ones, dropping some. The sample has some 110,000 clones, and its top ten clones hold roughly 2.7%. Sequenced input: PBMCs. The receptors shown here come from a man under 40 in good health and CMV-seronegative.

The chain links TRBV5-6 to TRBJ1-1; D is uncertain. There are 16 residues in the CDR3. CDR1 and CDR2 (germline): SGHDT, YYEEEE. The ends were cut back, 0 bases at V and 1 base at J, with 13 bases in the middle. The CDR3 loop reads CASSLETGGQNTEAFF. The CDR3 DNA sequence: TGTGCCAGCAGCTTGGAGACTGGCGGGCAGAACACTGAAGCTTTCTTT.

The chain uses TRBV28 and TRBJ1-2; D may be TRBD1 (6 bases). The CDR3 runs to 17 residues. Germline loops: CDR1 MDHEN, CDR2 SYDVKM. V was cut by 8 bases and J by 6 bases, with 28 bases left in between. In DNA form, the CDR3 reads TGTGCCAGCGCTCCTTTCCCCGCAACAGGGAGAAGGAATGGCTACACCTTC. Residues: CASAPFPATGRRNGYTF.

Note on this clone: This same CDR3 is encoded by further DNA sequences in the sample. The chain combines TRBV10-3 with TRBJ2-7; D not resolved. The CDR3 consists of 11 residues. Between the trimmed V and J ends, which lost 0 bases and 7 bases, there was a span of 4 bases. CDR1 is ENHRY and CDR2 is SYGVKD in the germline V gene. The CDR3 sequence is CAISESAEQYF. CDR3 DNA sequence: TGTGCCATCAGTGAGTCCGCGGAGCAGTACTTC.

The rearrangement joins TRBV11-2 to TRBJ2-1, with 12 positions matching TRBD2. Losses at the gene ends were 5 bases for V and 1 base for J; bases not matched to a gene: 6. Germline V lookup: CDR1 SGHAT, CDR2 FQNNGV. CDR3 size: 17 residues. The CDR3 region has the DNA TGTGCCAGCAGCACTCTAGCGGGAGGGCCTTCCTACAATGAGCAGTTCTTC. Translating gives CASSTLAGGPSYNEQFF.

This chain uses TRBV19 with TRBJ2-1; D might be TRBD2 (5 bases). The CDR3 spans 16 residues. Germline CDR1 is LNHDA and CDR2 is SQIVND (reference sequence). Trimming removed 7 bases at V and 5 bases at J, with 21 bases between. The DNA of the CDR3 is TGTGCCAGTACCCCTAGTTATAATCGGGGTCACAATGAGCAGTTCTTC. Residues: CASTPSYNRGHNEQFF.

The chain employs TRBV19 and TRBJ2-6; the D gene is possibly TRBD1 (6 bases). Germline loops: CDR1 LNHDA, CDR2 SQIVND (reference sequence). This CDR3 spans 16 amino acids. Trimming took 7 bases from V and 0 from J, leaving 13 bases between them. This CDR3 is CASKVGHYSGANVLTF. The CDR3 region has the DNA TGTGCCAGTAAGGTGGGACACTACTCTGGGGCCAACGTCCTGACTTTC.

The J gene is TRBJ2-2, the V gene TRBV29-1; tentative D call: TRBD1 (5 bases). Germline loops: CDR1 SQVTM, CDR2 ANQGSEA. The V end lost 3 bases, the J end lost 3 bases, and 8 bases lay between the germline ends. The CDR3 is 13 residues long. The CDR3 protein is CSVDTGYTGELFF. The DNA of the CDR3 is TGCAGCGTTGATACAGGATACACCGGGGAGCTGTTTTTT.

The V call is TRBV5-4, the J call TRBJ2-3, with 11 nucleotides matching TRBD2. Germline V gene data show CDR1 as SGHNT and CDR2 as YYREEE (reference sequence). V lost 0 bases to trimming and J lost 6 bases; unmatched junction nucleotides: 6. CDR3 length: 16 amino acids. The CDR3 is CASSLATSGEADTQYF. The CDR3 nucleotides are TGTGCCAGCAGCTTGGCGACTAGCGGGGAGGCGGATACGCAGTATTTT.

V gene TRBV2 combines with J gene TRBJ2-7; TRBD2 is a possible D gene (7 bases). The CDR3 spans 14 residues. Trimming stripped 7 bases from V and 4 bases from J, with 17 bases between. Germline CDR1 and CDR2: SNHLY and FYNNEI. The CDR3 bases are TGTGCCAGCACTAGCAGTAGGGGGGGATACGAGCAGTACTTC. Its translation: CASTSSRGGYEQYF.

The CDR3 DNA follows: TGTGCCAGCAGGAAGGAGGGACTAAGCAATCAGCCCCAGCATTTT. It codes for CASRKEGLSNQPQHF. The chain combines TRBV28 with TRBJ1-5; a possible D gene is TRBD1 (5 bases). With 6 bases removed from V and 1 base from J, the gap between germline ends came to 13 bases. CDR3 size: 15 residues. Germline V gives CDR1 MDHEN, CDR2 SYDVKM.

V and J are TRBV6-1 and TRBJ2-3; TRBD2 matches 8 bases. The ends lost 7 bases at V and 0 bases at J; junction bases unmatched: 3. This CDR3 is built from 14 residues. Germline lookup yields CDR1 MNHNS and CDR2 SASEGT. The CDR3 nucleotides are TGTGCCAGCACTAGCGGGCCTAGCACAGATACGCAGTATTTT. Translating it yields CASTSGPSTDTQYF.

V usage is TRBV28 and J usage is TRBJ2-7; 8 positions match TRBD1. V trimming: 11 bases; J trimming: 0 bases; junction bases outside the gene matches: 9. Germline V gene sequence: CDR1 MDHEN, CDR2 SYDVKM. The CDR3 sequence is 14 residues long. CDR3: CASRGPLSSYEQYF. The CDR3, as DNA: TGTGCCTCCAGGGGGCCGTTGAGCTCCTACGAGCAGTACTTC.

The rearrangement uses TRBV13 and TRBJ2-7, with unresolved D. The CDR3 runs to 12 residues. V was shortened by 5 bases and J by 3 bases, with 8 bases between the two germline ends. The germline V gene encodes CDR1 PRHDT and CDR2 FYEKMQ (reference sequence). The CDR3 sequence is CASSGLFYEQYF. CDR3 nucleotide sequence: TGTGCCAGCAGCGGGCTTTTCTACGAGCAGTACTTC.

V and J are TRBV7-2 and TRBJ1-2, with TRBD1 matching 8 bases. The V gene's germline CDR1 is SGHTA and CDR2 FQGNSA. The CDR3 is made up of 17 amino acids. J gave up 3 bases and V 5 bases, and 14 bases lay outside the gene matches. CDR3 amino acids: CASSPSGTTGGDYGYTF. CDR3 DNA: TGTGCCAGCAGCCCCTCTGGGACTACAGGGGGAGACTATGGCTACACCTTC.

The V gene is TRBV19, the J gene TRBJ1-2; no firm D call. The CDR3 length is 15 residues. The germline V gene has CDR1 LNHDA and CDR2 SQIVND (reference sequence). Trimming left V 0 bases short and J 5 bases short, with 13 bases between. CDR3 coding DNA: TGTGCCAGTAGTATAGATCTCGGCCAGGATTATGGCTACACCTTC. Translation: CASSIDLGQDYGYTF.

The V gene is TRBV6-5, the J gene TRBJ2-1, with 9 bases aligning to TRBD2. CDR3 size: 16 residues. The germline CDR1 and CDR2 sequences are MNHEY and SVGAGI. V gave up 0 bases and J gave up 4 bases; unmatched junction bases: 4. CDR3: CASSYSGSGGYNEQFF. The DNA for the CDR3 is TGTGCCAGCAGTTACTCCGGTAGCGGGGGTTACAATGAGCAGTTCTTC.

The rearrangement uses TRBV4-1 and TRBJ1-4; 12 bases map to TRBD1. Germline assignment: CDR1 MGHRA and CDR2 YSYEKL. This CDR3 comprises 17 residues. The V and J ends lost 7 bases and 9 bases, in that order; junction bases with no gene match: 15. CDR3 nucleotide sequence: TGCGCCAGCACCAAAGGGACAGGGGGCGAAATGACTCAAAAACTGTTTTTT. It yields the protein CASTKGTGGEMTQKLFF.